This TCR beta chain emerged from a study of T cell responses to AZD1222 COVID-19 vaccine. Study background: Pooling of second doses given at about 4 or about 12 weeks was done.

Germline CDR1 is MDHEN and CDR2 is SYDVKM. This CDR3 comprises 12 residues. As concerns this clone: Its specificity is unknown.

Method: immunoSEQ multiplex PCR; TCRdb's copy keeps in-frame clones and lacks some. The profile shows more than 85,000 clones, around 81% of them singletons. Study-wide points: An increase in Spike-specific TCR breadth and depth was observed after two AZD1222 doses.

The sequence was collected from an adult in good health. The sample here was peripheral blood, taken on day 0 of AZD1222 vaccination. The chain recombines TRBV28 with TRBJ2-4, with D uncertain. The J call may not be correct, given that the DNA end is closer to TRBJ2-1. The chain's CDR3 is CASSLRAQPQFF. Written as DNA, the CDR3 is TGTGCCAGCAGTTTAAGGGCACAACCCCAGTTCTTC.